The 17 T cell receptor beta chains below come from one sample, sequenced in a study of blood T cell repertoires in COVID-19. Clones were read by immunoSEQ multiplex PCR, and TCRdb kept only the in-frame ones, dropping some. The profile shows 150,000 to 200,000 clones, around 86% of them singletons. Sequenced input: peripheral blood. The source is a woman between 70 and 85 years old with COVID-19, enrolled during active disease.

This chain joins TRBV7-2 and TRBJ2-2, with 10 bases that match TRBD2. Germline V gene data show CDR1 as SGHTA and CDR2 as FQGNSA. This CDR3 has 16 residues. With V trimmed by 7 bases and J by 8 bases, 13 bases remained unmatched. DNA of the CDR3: TGTGCCAGCATCTCCCGGGGCGGGACTAGCGCGGGGGAGCTGTTTTTT. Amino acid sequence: CASISRGGTSAGELFF.

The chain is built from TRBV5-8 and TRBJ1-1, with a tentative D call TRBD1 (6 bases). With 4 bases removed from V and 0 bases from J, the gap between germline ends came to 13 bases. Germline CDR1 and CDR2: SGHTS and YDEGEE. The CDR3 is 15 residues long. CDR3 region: CASSIRTVMNTEAFF. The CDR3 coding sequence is TGTGCCAGCAGCATAAGGACAGTTATGAACACTGAAGCTTTCTTT. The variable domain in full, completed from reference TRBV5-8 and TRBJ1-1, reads EAGVTQSPTHLIKTRGQQATLRCSPISGHTSVYWYQQALGLGLQFLLWYDEGEERNRGNFPPRFSGRQFPNYSSELNVNALELEDSALYLCASSIRTVMNTEAFFGQGTRLTVV.

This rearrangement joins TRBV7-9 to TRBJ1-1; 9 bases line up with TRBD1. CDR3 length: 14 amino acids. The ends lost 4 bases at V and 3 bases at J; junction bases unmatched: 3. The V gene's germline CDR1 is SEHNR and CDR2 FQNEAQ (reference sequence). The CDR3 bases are TGTGCCAGCAGCTCTAGGACAGGGGACACTGAAGCTTTCTTT. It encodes CASSSRTGDTEAFF.

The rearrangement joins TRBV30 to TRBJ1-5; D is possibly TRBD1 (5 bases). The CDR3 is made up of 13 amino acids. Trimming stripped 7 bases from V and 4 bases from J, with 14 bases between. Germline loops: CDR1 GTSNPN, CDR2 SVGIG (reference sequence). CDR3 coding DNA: TGTGCCTTCGACACGGGGGGTAATCAGCCCCAGCATTTT. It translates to CAFDTGGNQPQHF.

The DNA for the CDR3 is TGTGCCAGTAGTGCAAACGCTAGACAGGGGATATACGAGCAGTACTTC. Translating gives CASSANARQGIYEQYF. The genes are TRBV19 and TRBJ2-7, with 8 bases fitting TRBD1. Trimming removed 5 bases from V and 4 bases from J; junction bases left unmatched: 13. The CDR3 extends over 16 amino acids. Germline V CDR1 and CDR2: LNHDA, SQIVND (reference sequence).

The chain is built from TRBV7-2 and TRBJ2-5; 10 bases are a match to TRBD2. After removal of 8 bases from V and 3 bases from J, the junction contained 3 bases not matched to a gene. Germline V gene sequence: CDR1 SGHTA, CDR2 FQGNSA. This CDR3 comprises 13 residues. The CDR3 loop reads CASLAGVEETQYF. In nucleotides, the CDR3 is TGTGCCAGCCTAGCGGGAGTCGAAGAGACCCAGTACTTC.

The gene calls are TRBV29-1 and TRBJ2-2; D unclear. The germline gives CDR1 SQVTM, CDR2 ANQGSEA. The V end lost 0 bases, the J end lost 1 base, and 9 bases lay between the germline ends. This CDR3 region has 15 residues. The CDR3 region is CSVEDQTMNTGELFF. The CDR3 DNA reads TGCAGCGTTGAAGATCAAACTATGAACACCGGGGAGCTGTTTTTT.

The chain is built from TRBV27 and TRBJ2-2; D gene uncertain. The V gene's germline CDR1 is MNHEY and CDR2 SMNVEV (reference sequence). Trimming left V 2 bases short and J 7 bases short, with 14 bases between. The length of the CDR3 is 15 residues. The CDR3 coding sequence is TGTGCCAGCAGTTTAGGTTACCGCTCAGGCGGGGAGCTGTTTTTT. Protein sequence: CASSLGYRSGGELFF.

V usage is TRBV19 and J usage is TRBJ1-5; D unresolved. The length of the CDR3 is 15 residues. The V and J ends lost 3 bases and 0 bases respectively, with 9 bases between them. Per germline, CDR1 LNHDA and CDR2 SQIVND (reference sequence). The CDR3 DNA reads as TGTGCCAGTAGTATTCTTGCGTATAGCAATCAGCCCCAGCATTTT. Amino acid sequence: CASSILAYSNQPQHF. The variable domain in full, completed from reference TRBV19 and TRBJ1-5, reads DGGITQSPKYLFRKEGQNVTLSCEQNLNHDAMYWYRQDPGQGLRLIYYSQIVNDFQKGDIAEGYSVSREKKESFPLTVTSAQKNPTAFYLCASSILAYSNQPQHFGDGTRLSIL.

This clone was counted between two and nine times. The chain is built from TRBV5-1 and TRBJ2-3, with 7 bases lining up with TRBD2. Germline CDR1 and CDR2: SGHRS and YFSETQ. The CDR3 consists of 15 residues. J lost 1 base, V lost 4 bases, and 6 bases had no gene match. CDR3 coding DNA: TGCGCCAGCAGCCCGGGGGGTAAGGGCACAGATACGCAGTATTTT. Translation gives CASSPGGKGTDTQYF. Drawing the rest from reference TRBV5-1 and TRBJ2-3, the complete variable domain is KAGVTQTPRYLIKTRGQQVTLSCSPISGHRSVSWYQQTPGQGLQFLFEYFSETQRNKGNFPGRFSGRQFSNSRSEMNVSTLELGDSALYLCASSPGGKGTDTQYFGPGTRLTVL.

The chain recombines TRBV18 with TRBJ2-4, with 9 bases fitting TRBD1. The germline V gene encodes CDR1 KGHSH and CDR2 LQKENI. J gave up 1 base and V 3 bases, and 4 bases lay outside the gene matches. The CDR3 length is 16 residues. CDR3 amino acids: CASSPSGQGAKNIQYF. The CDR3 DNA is TGTGCCAGCTCACCCTCTGGACAGGGGGCCAAAAACATTCAGTACTTC. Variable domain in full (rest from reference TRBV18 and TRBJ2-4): NAGVMQNPRHLVRRRGQEARLRCSPMKGHSHVYWYRQLPEEGLKFMVYLQKENIIDESGMPKERFSAEFPKEGPSILRIQQVVRGDSAAYFCASSPSGQGAKNIQYFGAGTRLSVL.

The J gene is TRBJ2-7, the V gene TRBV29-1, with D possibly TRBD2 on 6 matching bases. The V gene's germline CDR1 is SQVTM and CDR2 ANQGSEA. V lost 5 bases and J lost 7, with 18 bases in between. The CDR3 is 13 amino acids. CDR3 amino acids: CSVFGGSFREQYF. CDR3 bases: TGCAGCGTTTTTGGGGGGAGTTTTAGGGAGCAGTACTTC.

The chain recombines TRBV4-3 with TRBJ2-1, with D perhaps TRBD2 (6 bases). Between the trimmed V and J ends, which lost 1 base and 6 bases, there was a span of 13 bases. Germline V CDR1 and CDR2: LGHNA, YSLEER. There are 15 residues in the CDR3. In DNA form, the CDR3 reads TGCGCCAGCAGCCAAGGGGGTCTGGGAGGCAATGAGCAGTTCTTC. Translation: CASSQGGLGGNEQFF.

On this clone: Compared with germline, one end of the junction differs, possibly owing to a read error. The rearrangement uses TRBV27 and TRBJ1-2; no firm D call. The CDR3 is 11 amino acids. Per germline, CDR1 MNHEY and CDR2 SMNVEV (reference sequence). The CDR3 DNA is TGTGCCAGCAGTTCCGGACGGGGTTGGTCCTTC. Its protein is CASSSGRGWSF.

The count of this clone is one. DNA of the CDR3: TGTGCCAGTAGTGATGACAGGGACGGGCGGTCCTACAATGAGCAGTTCTTC. This codes for CASSDDRDGRSYNEQFF. This chain joins TRBV19 and TRBJ2-1, with 7 bases fitting TRBD1. The CDR3 loop spans 17 amino acids. Per the germline V gene, CDR1 is LNHDA and CDR2 is SQIVND (reference sequence). The ends lost 5 bases at V and 1 base at J; junction bases unmatched: 11.

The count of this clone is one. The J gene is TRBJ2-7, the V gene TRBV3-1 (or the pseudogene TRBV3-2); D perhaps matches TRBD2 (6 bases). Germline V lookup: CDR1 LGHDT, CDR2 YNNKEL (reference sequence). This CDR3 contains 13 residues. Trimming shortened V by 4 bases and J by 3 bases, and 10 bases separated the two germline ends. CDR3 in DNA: TGTGCCAGCAGCCCTCTGGAGGGCTACGAGCAGTACTTC. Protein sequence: CASSPLEGYEQYF.

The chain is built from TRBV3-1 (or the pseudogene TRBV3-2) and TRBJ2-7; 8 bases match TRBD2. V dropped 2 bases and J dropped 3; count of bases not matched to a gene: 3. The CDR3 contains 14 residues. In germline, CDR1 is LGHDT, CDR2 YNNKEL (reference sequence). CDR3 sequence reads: CASSQRLAGYEQYF. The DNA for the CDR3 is TGTGCCAGCAGCCAAAGGCTAGCGGGCTACGAGCAGTACTTC.